The present T cell receptor (beta chain) was sequenced within a study of T-cell reconstitution after alpha-beta-depleted transplantation in children. Findings and caveats of the study: T-cell counts and diversity at one year post-transplant came mainly from newly produced T cells.

This clonotype was detected only a few times. What it binds is not known. The V gene's germline CDR1 is SGHRS and CDR2 YFSETQ. This CDR3 spans 15 amino acids. V lost 2 bases and J lost 6; bases outside the gene matches: 5. Researchers prepared the TCRbeta library using unique molecular identifiers, the study reports. One entry per CDR3 protein results from TCRdb running MiXCR on the PCR reads. The profile shows about 1,000,000 distinct CDR3 sequences, roughly 29% of them singletons. The sequences come from PBMCs, mostly from graft donor cells, collected 360 days after TCRalphabeta/CD19-depleted stem cell transplant. The chain links TRBV5-1 to TRBJ2-1, with 10 bases lining up with TRBD1. This receptor was taken from a boy less than two years old who had a stem cell transplant for SCID, so the T cells may come from the graft donor. The CDR3: CASSFWDRGPNEQFF. For the CDR3, the DNA is TGCGCCAGCAGCTTCTGGGACAGGGGACCCAATGAGCAGTTCTTC. The full variable domain, rest sourced from reference TRBV5-1 and TRBJ2-1, is KAGVTQTPRYLIKTRGQQVTLSCSPISGHRSVSWYQQTPGQGLQFLFEYFSETQRNKGNFPGRFSGRQFSNSRSEMNVSTLELGDSALYLCASSFWDRGPNEQFFGPGTRLTVL.